This is a list of T cell receptor beta chains from one sample in a study of T-cell reconstitution after alpha-beta-depleted transplantation in children. TCRdb independently ran MiXCR on the PCR reads; one entry per CDR3 protein. The data contain some 300,000 distinct CDR3 sequences, 9% to 12% of them singletons. Specimen: PBMCs from the stem cell graft donor, collected from the stem cell graft. All receptors derive from a human donor who donated a stem cell graft to a child with acute lymphoblastic leukemia. The conserved cysteine and the conserved F or W are not part of the CDR3 here. The D gene is left open where the match is weak. A clone size is listed for some rows: how often the clone was seen (once, few, many), or a class if it is expanded.

CDR3aa	d_gene	v_gene	abundance	j_gene
ASSRSGQGNYGYT	TRBD1	TRBV4-3	.	TRBJ1-2
ASSGDRDGYT	TRBD1	TRBV9	few	TRBJ1-2
SARYGLTTYNEQF	.	TRBV20-1	many	TRBJ2-1
ASSIPGQGNTGELF	TRBD1	TRBV12-3/TRBV12-4	.	TRBJ2-2
ASSYSNGRRNQPQH	.	TRBV6-2/TRBV6-3	few	TRBJ1-5
ASSLVVLVPLAKNIQY	.	TRBV7-7	.	TRBJ2-4
ASSVAGDEQY	.	TRBV9	many	TRBJ2-7
ASSSPTGGFYGYT	TRBD1	TRBV7-9	few	TRBJ1-2
SASPSGIGTYNEQF	TRBD2	TRBV20-1	.	TRBJ2-1
ASSSPGTQNTGELF	.	TRBV7-3	many	TRBJ2-2
SAREPGQGAYEQY	TRBD1	TRBV20-1	few	TRBJ2-7
ASSQVPSSYNEQF	.	TRBV28	many	TRBJ2-1
ASSTGTSGTNEQY	TRBD2	TRBV5-1	few	TRBJ2-7
AISDGGANSPLH	.	TRBV10-3	.	TRBJ1-6
ASSQDLQGPGANVLT	.	TRBV4-3	many	TRBJ2-6
ASSSATSGSLMNIQY	TRBD2	TRBV5-6	few	TRBJ2-4
ASSLAPRGQETQY	.	TRBV7-9	.	TRBJ2-5
ASSLTEGSYNEQF	.	TRBV7-3	.	TRBJ2-1
AISGGTSGGEQY	.	TRBV10-3	many	TRBJ2-7
ASGDSSYEQY	TRBD1	TRBV2	few	TRBJ2-7
SARVVGMEDEKLF	.	TRBV20-1	.	TRBJ1-4
ASSFWDSQGETQY	TRBD1	TRBV27	few	TRBJ2-5
ASSSGQAAYEQY	TRBD1	TRBV7-9	.	TRBJ2-7
ASSLMTGYNEQF	TRBD1	TRBV5-1	.	TRBJ2-1
ASSQVRLAGSPDQETQY	TRBD2	TRBV4-3	few	TRBJ2-5
SVEDLYTQY	.	TRBV29-1	many	TRBJ2-3
ASSPGQGVGYGYT	TRBD1	TRBV4-3	.	TRBJ1-2
SAREGTSTGETQY	TRBD2	TRBV20-1	.	TRBJ2-5
ASSRTSGTTDTQY	TRBD2	TRBV6-1	many	TRBJ2-3
ASRYSGSSYNEQF	.	TRBV2	.	TRBJ2-1
SAEGDGNEQF	.	TRBV29-1	.	TRBJ2-1
ASRVGRSLSSYEQY	.	TRBV27	many	TRBJ2-7
ASSFRYGPFDGGNEQF	.	TRBV11-2	few	TRBJ2-1
ATSRGGGGNQPQH	.	TRBV15	many	TRBJ1-5
ASSLSGTQAHQPQH	.	TRBV28	.	TRBJ1-5
ASSSPGNTIY	.	TRBV12-3/TRBV12-4	few	TRBJ1-3
ASSQGTGATDTQY	TRBD1	TRBV5-1	.	TRBJ2-3
ASSQDPLADNEQF	.	TRBV4-1	.	TRBJ2-1
SVEVPPVLEETQY	.	TRBV29-1	few	TRBJ2-5
SARDDREETQY	TRBD1	TRBV20-1	.	TRBJ2-5
ASSESRLAETYNEQF	TRBD2	TRBV25-1	.	TRBJ2-1
AAGPGHIQF	.	TRBV24-1	.	TRBJ2-1
ATSDRTGGPLNEQF	TRBD1	TRBV24-1	few	TRBJ2-1
ASSGQTSYEQY	.	TRBV5-1	many	TRBJ2-7
ASSGTGDNYGYT	TRBD1	TRBV5-6	many	TRBJ1-2
ASSFRDRGLSPLH	TRBD1	TRBV5-1	few	TRBJ1-6
ASSLLGRNYNEQF	TRBD2	TRBV7-9	few	TRBJ2-1
ASSLRTSGGIYNEQF	TRBD2	TRBV7-2	many	TRBJ2-1
SARVTGFSYEQY	.	TRBV20-1	.	TRBJ2-7
SAQGFGIRETQY	.	TRBV20-1	.	TRBJ2-5
ASSLDPGEWFKGETQY	.	TRBV5-1	.	TRBJ2-5
ASSYTSTDYEQY	.	TRBV7-9	few	TRBJ2-7
ASSSYVALYEQY	.	TRBV7-2	.	TRBJ2-7
ATSDSPGLANTQY	TRBD2	TRBV24-1	many	TRBJ2-3
ASSLALGGRNTGELF	TRBD2	TRBV7-9	.	TRBJ2-2
ASSDNEQF	.	TRBV12-3/TRBV12-4	few	TRBJ2-1
SARDSGGAGYT	.	TRBV20-1	.	TRBJ1-2
ASSQVSWGQGREVGYT	TRBD1	TRBV4-3	.	TRBJ1-2
ASSRVTSGRNEQY	TRBD2	TRBV7-9	few	TRBJ2-7
ASSFRAGDKTGELF	TRBD2	TRBV5-1	.	TRBJ2-2